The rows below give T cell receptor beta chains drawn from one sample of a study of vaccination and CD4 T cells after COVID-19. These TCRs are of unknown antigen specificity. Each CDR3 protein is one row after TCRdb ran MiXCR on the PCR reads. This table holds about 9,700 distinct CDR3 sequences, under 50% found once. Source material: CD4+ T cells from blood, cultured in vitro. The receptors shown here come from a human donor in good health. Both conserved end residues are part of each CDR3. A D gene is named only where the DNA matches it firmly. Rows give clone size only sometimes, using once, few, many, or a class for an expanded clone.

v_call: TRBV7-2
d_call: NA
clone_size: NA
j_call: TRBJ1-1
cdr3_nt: TGTGCCAGCAGGGGACCGAACACTGAAGCTTTCTTT
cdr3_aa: CASRGPNTEAFF

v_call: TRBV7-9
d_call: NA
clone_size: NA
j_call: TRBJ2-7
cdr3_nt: TGTGCCAGCAGCTTAGAGGGACTGGGCGACTACGAGCAGTACTTC
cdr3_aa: CASSLEGLGDYEQYF

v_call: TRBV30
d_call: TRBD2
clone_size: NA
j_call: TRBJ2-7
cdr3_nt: TGTGCCTGGAGACTAGCGGGAGGCTCCCCGGAGCAGTACTTC
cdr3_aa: CAWRLAGGSPEQYF

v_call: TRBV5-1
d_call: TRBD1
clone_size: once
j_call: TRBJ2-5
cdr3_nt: TGCGCCAGCAGCCTAGGGGACAGTCAAGAGACCCAGTACTTC
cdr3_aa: CASSLGDSQETQYF

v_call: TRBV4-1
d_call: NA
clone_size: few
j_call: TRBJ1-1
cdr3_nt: TGCGCCAGCAGCCATCGTACTACAGGTCTCTCCACTGAAGCTTTCTTT
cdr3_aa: CASSHRTTGLSTEAFF

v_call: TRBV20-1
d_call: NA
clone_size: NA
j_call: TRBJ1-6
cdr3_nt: TGCAGTGCCCCGGTTCGGGGAACAGGACCACCCCTCCACTTT
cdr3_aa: CSAPVRGTGPPLHF

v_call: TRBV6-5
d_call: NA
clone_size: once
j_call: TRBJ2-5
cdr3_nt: TGTGCCAGCAGTTACCAACCGACGGCCGGCTGGGAGACCCAGTACTTC
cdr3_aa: CASSYQPTAGWETQYF

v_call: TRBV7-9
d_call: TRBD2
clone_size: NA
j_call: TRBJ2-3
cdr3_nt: TGTGCCAGCAGCTTAGGCTCACGGGGGGATTCAGATACGCAGTATTTT
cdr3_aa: CASSLGSRGDSDTQYF

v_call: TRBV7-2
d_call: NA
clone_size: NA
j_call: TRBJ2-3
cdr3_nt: TGTGCCAGCAGCCGATATGCAGATACGCAGTATTTT
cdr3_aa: CASSRYADTQYF

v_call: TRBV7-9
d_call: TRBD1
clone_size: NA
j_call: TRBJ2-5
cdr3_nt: TGTGCCAGCAGCTCGGACAGGGTTCAAGAGACCCAGTACTTC
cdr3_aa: CASSSDRVQETQYF

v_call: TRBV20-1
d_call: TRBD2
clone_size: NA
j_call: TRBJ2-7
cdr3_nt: TGCAGTGCTAGTCCGGGGGGGCGTTACGAGCAGTACTTC
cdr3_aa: CSASPGGRYEQYF

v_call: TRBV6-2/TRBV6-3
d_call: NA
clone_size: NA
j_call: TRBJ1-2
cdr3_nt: TGTGCCAGCAGTAAGGCCACCCGGCGGGGCTTCTGCACCTTC
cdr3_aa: CASSKATRRGFCTF

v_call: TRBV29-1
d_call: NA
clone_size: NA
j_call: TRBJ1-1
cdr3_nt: TGCAGCGTTGTCAGGGGAGGGGTTGAAGCTTTCTTT
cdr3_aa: CSVVRGGVEAFF

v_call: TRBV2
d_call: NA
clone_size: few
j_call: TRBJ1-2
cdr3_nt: TGTGCCAGCAGTGACCCGGGCGGCTACACCTTC
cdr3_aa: CASSDPGGYTF

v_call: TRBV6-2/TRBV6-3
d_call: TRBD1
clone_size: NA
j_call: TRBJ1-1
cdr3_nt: TGTGCCAGCAGCCCCGGGACAGGATACACTGAAGCTTTCTTT
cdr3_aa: CASSPGTGYTEAFF

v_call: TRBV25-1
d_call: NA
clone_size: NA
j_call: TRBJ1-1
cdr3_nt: TGTGCCAGCAGTGAAAGAGGACCCAACTCTGAAGCTTTCTTT
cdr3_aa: CASSERGPNSEAFF

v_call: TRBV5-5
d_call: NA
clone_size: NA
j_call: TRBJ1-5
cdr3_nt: TGTGCCAGCAGCTTGATCGCAGCGGGAACTCAGCCCCAGCATTTT
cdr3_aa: CASSLIAAGTQPQHF

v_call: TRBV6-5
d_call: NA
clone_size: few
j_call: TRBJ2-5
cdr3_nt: TGTGCCAGCAGTTACAGCGGCGGAGGGTACCAAGAGACCCAGTACTTC
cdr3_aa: CASSYSGGGYQETQYF

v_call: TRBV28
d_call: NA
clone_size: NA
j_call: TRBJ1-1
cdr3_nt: TGTGCCAGCAGTTTAGGACAGTTTGAAGCTTTCTTT
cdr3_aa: CASSLGQFEAFF

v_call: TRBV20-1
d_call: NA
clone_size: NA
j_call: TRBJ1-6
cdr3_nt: TGCAGTGCTGTTACAAGTGCCGTTTCACCCCTCCACTTT
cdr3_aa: CSAVTSAVSPLHF

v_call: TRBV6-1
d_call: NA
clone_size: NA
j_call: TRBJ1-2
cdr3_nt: TGTGCCAGCAAGGAGGGGCAGAGAGGCTACACCTTC
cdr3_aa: CASKEGQRGYTF

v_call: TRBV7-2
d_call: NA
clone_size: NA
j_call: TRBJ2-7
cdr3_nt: TGTGCCAGCAGTCGGGCGGTGGGGGACTACGAGCAGTACTTC
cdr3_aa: CASSRAVGDYEQYF

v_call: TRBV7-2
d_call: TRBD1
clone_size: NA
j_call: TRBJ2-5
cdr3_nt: TGTGCCAGCAGCACGGGACAGGGGCAAGAGACCCAGTACTTC
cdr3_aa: CASSTGQGQETQYF